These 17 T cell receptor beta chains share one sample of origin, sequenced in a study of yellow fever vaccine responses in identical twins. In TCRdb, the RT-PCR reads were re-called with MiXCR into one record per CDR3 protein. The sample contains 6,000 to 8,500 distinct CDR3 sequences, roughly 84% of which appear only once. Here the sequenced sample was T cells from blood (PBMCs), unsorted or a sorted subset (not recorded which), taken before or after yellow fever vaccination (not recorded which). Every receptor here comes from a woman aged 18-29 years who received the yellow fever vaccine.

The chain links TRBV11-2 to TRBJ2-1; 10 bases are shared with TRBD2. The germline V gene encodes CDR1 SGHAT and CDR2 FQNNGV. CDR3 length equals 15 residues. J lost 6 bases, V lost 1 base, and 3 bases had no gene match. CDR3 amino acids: CASSLVAGGRNEQFF. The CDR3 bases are TGTGCCAGCAGCTTAGTAGCGGGGGGTCGCAATGAGCAGTTCTTC.

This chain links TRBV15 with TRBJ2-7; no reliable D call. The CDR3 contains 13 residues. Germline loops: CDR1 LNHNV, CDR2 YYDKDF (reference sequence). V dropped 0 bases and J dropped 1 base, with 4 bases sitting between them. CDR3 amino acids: CATSRELSYEQYF. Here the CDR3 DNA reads TGTGCCACCAGCAGAGAACTATCCTACGAGCAGTACTTC.

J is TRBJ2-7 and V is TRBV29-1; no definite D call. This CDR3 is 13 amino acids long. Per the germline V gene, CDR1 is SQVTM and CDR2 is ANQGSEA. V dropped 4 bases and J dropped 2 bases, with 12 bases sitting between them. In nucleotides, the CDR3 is TGCAGCGTTGTCCTGGCCGGAACCTACGAGCAGTACTTC. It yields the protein CSVVLAGTYEQYF.

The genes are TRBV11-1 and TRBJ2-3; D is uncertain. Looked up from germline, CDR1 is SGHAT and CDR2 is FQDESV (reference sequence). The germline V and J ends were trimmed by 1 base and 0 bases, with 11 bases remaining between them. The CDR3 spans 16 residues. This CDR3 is CASSLGHERSTDTQYF. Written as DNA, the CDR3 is TGTGCCAGCAGCTTAGGGCACGAAAGGAGCACAGATACGCAGTATTTT.

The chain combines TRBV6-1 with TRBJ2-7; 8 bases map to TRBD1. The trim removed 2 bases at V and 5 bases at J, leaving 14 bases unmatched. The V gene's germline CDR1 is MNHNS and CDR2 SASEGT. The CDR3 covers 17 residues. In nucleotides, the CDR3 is TGTGCCAGCAGTGAATCCTTAGGTCTGGACAGGGATGACGAGCAGTACTTC. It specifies CASSESLGLDRDDEQYF.

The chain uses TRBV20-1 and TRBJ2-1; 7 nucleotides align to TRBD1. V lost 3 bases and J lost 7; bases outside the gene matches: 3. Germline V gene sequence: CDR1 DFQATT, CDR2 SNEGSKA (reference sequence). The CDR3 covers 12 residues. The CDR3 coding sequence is TGCAGTGCTAGGTCAGGGGGAAATGAGCAGTTCTTC. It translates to CSARSGGNEQFF.

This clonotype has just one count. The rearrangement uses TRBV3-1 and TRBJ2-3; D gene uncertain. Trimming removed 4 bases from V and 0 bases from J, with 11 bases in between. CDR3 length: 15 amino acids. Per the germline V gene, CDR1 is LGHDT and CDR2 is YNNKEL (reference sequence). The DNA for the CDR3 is TGTGCCAGCAGCCTCTCCGGGCTTAGCACAGATACGCAGTATTTT. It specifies CASSLSGLSTDTQYF.

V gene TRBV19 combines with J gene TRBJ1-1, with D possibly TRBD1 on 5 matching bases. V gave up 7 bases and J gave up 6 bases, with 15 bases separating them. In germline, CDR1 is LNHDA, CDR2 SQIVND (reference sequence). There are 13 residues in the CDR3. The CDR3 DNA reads TGTGCCAGTACCCTGGACAATTACTCTGAAGCTTTCTTT. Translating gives CASTLDNYSEAFF.

The CDR3 reads CASTAPQGALAGELFF. The DNA of the CDR3 is TGTGCCAGCACCGCACCACAGGGAGCACTCGCCGGGGAGCTGTTTTTT. V gene TRBV28 combines with J gene TRBJ2-2; maybe TRBD1 (6 bases). This CDR3 has 16 amino acids. With 7 bases removed from V and 6 bases from J, the gap between germline ends came to 21 bases. The V gene's germline CDR1 is MDHEN and CDR2 SYDVKM.

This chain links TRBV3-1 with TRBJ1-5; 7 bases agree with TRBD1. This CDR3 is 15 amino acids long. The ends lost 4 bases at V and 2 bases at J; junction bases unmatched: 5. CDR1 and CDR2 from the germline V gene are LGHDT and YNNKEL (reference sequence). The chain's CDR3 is CASSLTGTGNQPQHF. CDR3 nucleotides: TGTGCCAGCAGCCTTACCGGGACAGGCAATCAGCCCCAGCATTTT.

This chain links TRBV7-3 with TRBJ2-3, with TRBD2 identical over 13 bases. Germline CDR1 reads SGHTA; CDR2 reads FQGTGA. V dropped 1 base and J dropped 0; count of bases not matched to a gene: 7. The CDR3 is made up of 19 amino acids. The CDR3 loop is CASSLRRTSGSRSTDTQYF. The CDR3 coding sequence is TGTGCCAGCAGCTTAAGGCGGACTAGCGGGAGTCGTAGCACAGATACGCAGTATTTT.

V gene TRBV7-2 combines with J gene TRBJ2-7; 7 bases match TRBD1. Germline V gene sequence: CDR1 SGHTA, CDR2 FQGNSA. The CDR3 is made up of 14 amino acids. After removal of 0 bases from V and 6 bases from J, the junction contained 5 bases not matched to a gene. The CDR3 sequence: CASSLAGQLLEQYF. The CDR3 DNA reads TGTGCCAGCAGCTTAGCGGGACAGCTTCTCGAGCAGTACTTC.

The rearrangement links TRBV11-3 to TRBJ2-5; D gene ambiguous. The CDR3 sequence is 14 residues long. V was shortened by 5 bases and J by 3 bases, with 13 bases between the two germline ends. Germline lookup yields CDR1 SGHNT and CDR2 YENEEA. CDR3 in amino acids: CASSEDGVKETQYF. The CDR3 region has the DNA TGTGCCAGCAGCGAGGATGGGGTTAAAGAGACCCAGTACTTC. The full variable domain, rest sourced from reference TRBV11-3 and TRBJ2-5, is EAGVVQSPRYKIIEKKQPVAFWCNPISGHNTLYWYLQNLGQGPELLIRYENEEAVDDSQLPKDRFSAERLKGVDSTLKIQPAELGDSAVYLCASSEDGVKETQYFGPGTRLLVL.

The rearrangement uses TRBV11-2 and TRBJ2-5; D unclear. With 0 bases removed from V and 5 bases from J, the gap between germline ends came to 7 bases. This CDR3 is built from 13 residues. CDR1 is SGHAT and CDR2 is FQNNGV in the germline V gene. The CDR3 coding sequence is TGTGCCAGCAGCTTAGAATTTCGCGAGACCCAGTACTTC. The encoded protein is CASSLEFRETQYF. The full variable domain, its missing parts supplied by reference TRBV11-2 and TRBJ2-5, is EAGVAQSPRYKIIEKRQSVAFWCNPISGHATLYWYQQILGQGPKLLIQFQNNGVVDDSQLPKDRFSAERLKGVDSTLKIQPAKLEDSAVYLCASSLEFRETQYFGPGTRLLVL.

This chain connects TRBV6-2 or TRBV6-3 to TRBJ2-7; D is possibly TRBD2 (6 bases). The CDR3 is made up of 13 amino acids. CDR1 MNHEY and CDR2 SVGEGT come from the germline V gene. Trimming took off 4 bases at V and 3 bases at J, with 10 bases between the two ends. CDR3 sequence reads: CASSFGGIYEQYF. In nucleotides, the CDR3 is TGTGCCAGCAGTTTTGGCGGGATCTACGAGCAGTACTTC.

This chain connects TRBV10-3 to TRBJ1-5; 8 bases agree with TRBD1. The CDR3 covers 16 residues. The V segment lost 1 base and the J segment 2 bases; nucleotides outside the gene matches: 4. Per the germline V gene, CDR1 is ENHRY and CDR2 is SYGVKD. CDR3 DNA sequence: TGTGCCATCAGTGAGTACCAGGGGGCAGGCAATCAGCCCCAGCATTTT. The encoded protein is CAISEYQGAGNQPQHF.

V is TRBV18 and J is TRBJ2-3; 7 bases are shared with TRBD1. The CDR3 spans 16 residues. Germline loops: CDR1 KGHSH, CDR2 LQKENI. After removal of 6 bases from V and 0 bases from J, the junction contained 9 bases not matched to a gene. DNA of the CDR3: TGTGCCAGCTCCCCCTTCCGGACAGGTAGCACAGATACGCAGTATTTT. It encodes CASSPFRTGSTDTQYF.